This TCR beta chain emerged from a study of blood T cell repertoires in COVID-19. V shed 2 bases and J shed 2 bases, with 15 bases lying between them. The CDR3 consists of 16 residues. Germline CDR1 and CDR2: SEHNR and FQNEAQ (reference sequence). TCRdb's table, derived via immunoSEQ multiplex PCR, lists solely in-frame clones and lacks some. This sample has 450,000 or so clones, with roughly 87% found just once. Self-reported history from a screening survey and questionnaire set each donor's cohort. Source material: PBMCs or T cells enriched from blood (not recorded which). The TCR sequence derives from a man younger than 35 who had recovered from COVID-19. The rearrangement joins TRBV7-9 to TRBJ1-2; maybe TRBD1 (5 bases). CDR3 coding DNA: TGTGCCAGCAGCTTAATGGACGGGGGGTTAAACTATGGCTACACCTTC. Translating it yields CASSLMDGGLNYGYTF.